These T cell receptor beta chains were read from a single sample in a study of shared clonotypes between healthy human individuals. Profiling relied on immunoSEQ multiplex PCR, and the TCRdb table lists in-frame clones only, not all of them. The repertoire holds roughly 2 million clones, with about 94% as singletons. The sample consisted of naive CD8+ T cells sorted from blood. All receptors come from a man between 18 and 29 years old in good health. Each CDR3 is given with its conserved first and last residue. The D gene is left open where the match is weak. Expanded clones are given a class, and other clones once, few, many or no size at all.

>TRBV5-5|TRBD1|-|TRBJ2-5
TGTGCCAGCAGCGCGGGACAGGGTGTAGAGACCCAGTACTTC
CASSAGQGVETQYF
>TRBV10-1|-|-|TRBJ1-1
TGCGCCAGCAGTGAGTATCCGGGGCTGAACACTGAAGCTTTCTTT
CASSEYPGLNTEAFF
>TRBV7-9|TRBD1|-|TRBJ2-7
TGTGCCAGCAGCACCGGGACAGTGGTTCAGGGATCCCTTTTTTCCGTGCAGTACTTC
CASSTGTVVQGSLFSVQYF
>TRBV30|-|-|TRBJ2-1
TGTGCCTGGAGTGTGCACTCAGGGCTCTACAATGAGCAGTTCTTC
CAWSVHSGLYNEQFF
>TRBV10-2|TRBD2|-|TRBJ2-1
TGCGCCAGCAGTGTGGGACTAGCGGGGGGGCCGTCCTACAATGAGCAGTTCTTC
CASSVGLAGGPSYNEQFF
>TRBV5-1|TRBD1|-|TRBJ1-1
TGCGCCAGCAGCTTGGAGGGACAGGGGACTGAAGCTTTCTTT
CASSLEGQGTEAFF
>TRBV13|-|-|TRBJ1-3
TGTGCCAGCAGCTTAGACAGGCTCTCTGGAAACACCATATATTTT
CASSLDRLSGNTIYF
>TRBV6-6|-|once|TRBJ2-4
TGTGCCAGCAGTTCCGGGGGCGCGAAAAACATTCAGTACTTC
CASSSGGAKNIQYF
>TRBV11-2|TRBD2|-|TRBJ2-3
TGTGCCAGCAGCTTCCTAGCGGCTAGCACAGATACGCAGTATTTT
CASSFLAASTDTQYF
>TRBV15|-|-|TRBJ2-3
TGTGCCACCAGCACCACACTCGGGGAGGGGGCCACAGATACGCAGTATTTT
CATSTTLGEGATDTQYF
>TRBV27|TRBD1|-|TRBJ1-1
TGTGCCAGCAGTCCAACCGGGACAGGGGACACTGAAGCTTTCTTT
CASSPTGTGDTEAFF
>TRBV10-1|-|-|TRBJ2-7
TGCGCCAGCAGTGAGTCTGGCGCTTCCTACGAGCAGTACTTC
CASSESGASYEQYF
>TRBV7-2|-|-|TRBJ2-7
TGTGCCAGCAGCTTAGATTCCCCCTCCTACGAGCAGTACTTC
CASSLDSPSYEQYF
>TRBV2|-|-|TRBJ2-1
TGTGCCAGCAGTGCGGGAGCCTCCTACAATGAGCAGTTCTTC
CASSAGASYNEQFF
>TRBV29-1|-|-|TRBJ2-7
TGCAGCGTCGACACAGGGTCTAGCTACGAGCAGTACTTC
CSVDTGSSYEQYF
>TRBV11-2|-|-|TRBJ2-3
TGTGCCAGCAGCTTAATCACGGGACCCACGGCGGCGCAGTATTTT
CASSLITGPTAAQYF
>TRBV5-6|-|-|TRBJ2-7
TGTGCCAGCAGCGCCTTTGACGCAACCTACGAGCAGTACTTC
CASSAFDATYEQYF
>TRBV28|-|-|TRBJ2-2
TGTGCCAGCAGACCATCAGGGAACACCGGGGAGCTGTTTTTT
CASRPSGNTGELFF
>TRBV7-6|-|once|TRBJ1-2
TGTGCCAGCAGCCCACAGGGAGATGGCTATGGCTACACCTTC
CASSPQGDGYGYTF
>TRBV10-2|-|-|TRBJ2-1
TGCGCCAGCAGTGCTTCGCTAGCCGACTCCTACAATGAGCAGTTCTTC
CASSASLADSYNEQFF
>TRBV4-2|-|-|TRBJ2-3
TGTGCCAGCAGCCAAGTTGGGACAACAGATACGCAGTATTTT
CASSQVGTTDTQYF
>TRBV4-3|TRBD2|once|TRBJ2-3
TGCGCCAGCAGCCCCCTGGGGACTAGCGGGGCGGTGGCGGATACGCAGTATTTT
CASSPLGTSGAVADTQYF
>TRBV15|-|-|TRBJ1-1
TGTGCCACTAGGACAGTGAACACTGAAGCTTTCTTT
CATRTVNTEAFF
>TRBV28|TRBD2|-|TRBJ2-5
TGTGCCAGTAGCTTAGCGGGGGGGGTGTTTGAGACCCAGTACTTC
CASSLAGGVFETQYF
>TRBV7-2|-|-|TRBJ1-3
TGTGCCAGCAGCTTAAGATTGGGGGGCTCTGGAAACACCATATATTTT
CASSLRLGGSGNTIYF
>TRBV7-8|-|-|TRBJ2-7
TGTGCCAGCACGCCGGGACCGAGCTCCTACGAGCAGTACTTC
CASTPGPSSYEQYF
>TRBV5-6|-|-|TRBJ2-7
TGTGCCAGCAGCTTGGTTGGCGCGAGGGAGCAGTACTTC
CASSLVGAREQYF
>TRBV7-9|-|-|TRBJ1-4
TGTGCCAGCAGCTTAGGTGCAGGGGTTGGAGAAAAACTGTTTTTT
CASSLGAGVGEKLFF
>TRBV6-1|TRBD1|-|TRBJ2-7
TGTGCCAGCAGACACAGGGGACCCTACGAGCAGTACTTC
CASRHRGPYEQYF
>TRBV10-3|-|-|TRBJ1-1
TGTGCCATCAGCGAGGATGCGGGGCTGAACACTGAAGCTTTCTTT
CAISEDAGLNTEAFF
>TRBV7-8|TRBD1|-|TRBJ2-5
TGTGCCAGCAGCTTAGGTTTGGACAGGGGGGAAGAGACCCAGTACTTC
CASSLGLDRGEETQYF
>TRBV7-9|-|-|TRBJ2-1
TGTGCCAGCAGCTCCTCGAGACACCGGCGGTTCAATGAGCAGTTCTTC
CASSSSRHRRFNEQFF
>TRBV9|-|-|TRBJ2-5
TGTGCCAGCAGCGTAGGGGCGGGCAGCCAAGAGACCCAGTACTTC
CASSVGAGSQETQYF
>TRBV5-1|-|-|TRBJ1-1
TGCGCCAGCAGCTGGTTCGAGGTCGGAAACACTGAAGCTTTCTTT
CASSWFEVGNTEAFF
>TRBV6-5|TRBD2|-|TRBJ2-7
TGTGCCAGCAGAGTGACTAGCGAAGCTGCCTACGAGCAGTACTTC
CASRVTSEAAYEQYF
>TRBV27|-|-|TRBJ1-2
TGTGCCAGCAGTTACTCGACCCCGCACCTCTATGGCTACACCTTC
CASSYSTPHLYGYTF
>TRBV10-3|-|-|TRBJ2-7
TGTGCCATCTCGGCTGACGGGTACTACGAGCAGTACTTC
CAISADGYYEQYF
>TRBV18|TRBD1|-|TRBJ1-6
TGTGCCAGCTCCCCCAACCCCCGGGACAGGTATTCGGGCCTCCACTTT
CASSPNPRDRYSGLHF
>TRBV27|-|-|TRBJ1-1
TGTGCCAGCAGTTTATCGACTCCCAGGGGCACTGAAGCTTTCTTT
CASSLSTPRGTEAFF
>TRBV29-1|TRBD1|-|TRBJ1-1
TGCAGCGTTGCGGTTGGACAGGGTGGAGGCTTCTTT
CSVAVGQGGGFF
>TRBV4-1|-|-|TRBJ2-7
TGCGCCAGCAGCCAAGTCGAACTAGACTTCTCCTACGAGCAGTACTTC
CASSQVELDFSYEQYF
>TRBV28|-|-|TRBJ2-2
TGTGCCAGCAGTTTATCCCTTCTAACCGGGGAGCTGTTTTTT
CASSLSLLTGELFF
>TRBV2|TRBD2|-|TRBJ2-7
TGTGCCAGTTCCTTCCGGGGGGAAGCCTACGAGCAGTACTTC
CASSFRGEAYEQYF
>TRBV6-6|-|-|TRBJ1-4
TGTGCCAGCACCCTCGTTGCAACTAATGAAAAACTGTTTTTT
CASTLVATNEKLFF
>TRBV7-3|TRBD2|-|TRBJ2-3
TGTGCCAGCAGCCGCGGGGGGAGTATGACGCAGTATTTT
CASSRGGSMTQYF
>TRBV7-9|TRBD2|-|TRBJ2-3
TGTGCCAGCAGCTTAGCAGCGGGGGGTAGCACAGATACGCAGTATTTT
CASSLAAGGSTDTQYF
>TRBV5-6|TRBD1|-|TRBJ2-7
TGTGCCAGCAGCTGGGACAGGAATACCTACGAGCAGTACTTC
CASSWDRNTYEQYF
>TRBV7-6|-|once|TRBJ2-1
TGTGCCAGCAGCCCTTATACAGGCCTGAGCTCCTACAATGAGCAGTTCTTC
CASSPYTGLSSYNEQFF
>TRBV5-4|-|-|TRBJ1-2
TGTGCCAGCAGCTTGCTAGGGCAAGGCTACACCTTC
CASSLLGQGYTF
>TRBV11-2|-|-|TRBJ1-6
TGTGCCAGCAGCTTAGGCCCGGGACCGAAGGGACCCTATAATTCACCCCTCCACTTT
CASSLGPGPKGPYNSPLHF
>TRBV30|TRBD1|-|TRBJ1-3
TGTGCCTGGAGTGGCCCGGGACAGGGCTCTGGAAACACCATATATTTT
CAWSGPGQGSGNTIYF
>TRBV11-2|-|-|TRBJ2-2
TGTGCCAGCAGCTTAGTCGGTGGGGGAAACACCGGGGAGCTGTTTTTT
CASSLVGGGNTGELFF
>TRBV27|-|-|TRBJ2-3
TGTGCCAGCAGTTCACTGCTCCCCGATACGCAGTATTTT
CASSSLLPDTQYF
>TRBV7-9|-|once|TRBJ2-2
TGTGCCAGCAGCCCGGGCGAGAAGGGAAGAGGGGAGCTGTTTTTT
CASSPGEKGRGELFF
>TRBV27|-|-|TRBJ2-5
TGTGCCAGCAGTTTTTACAGGGGAGGCGAGACCCAGTACTTC
CASSFYRGGETQYF
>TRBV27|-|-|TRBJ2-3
TGTGCCAGCAGTCCTACTCTAGGTACGCAGTATTTT
CASSPTLGTQYF
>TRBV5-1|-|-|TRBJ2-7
TGCGCCAGCAGGGGGGGCGGTGAGCAGTACTTC
CASRGGGEQYF